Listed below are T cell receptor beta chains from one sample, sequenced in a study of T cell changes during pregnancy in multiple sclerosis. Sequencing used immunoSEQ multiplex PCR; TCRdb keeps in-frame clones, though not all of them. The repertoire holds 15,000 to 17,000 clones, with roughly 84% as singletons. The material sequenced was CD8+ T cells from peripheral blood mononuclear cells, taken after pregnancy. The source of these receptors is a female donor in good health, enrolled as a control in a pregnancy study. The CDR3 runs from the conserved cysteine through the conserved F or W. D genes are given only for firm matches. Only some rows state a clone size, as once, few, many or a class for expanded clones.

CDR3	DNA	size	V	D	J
CASSEREYNEQFF	TGTGCCAGCAGTGAGCGGGAGTACAATGAGCAGTTCTTC	NA	TRBV6-4	TRBD2	TRBJ2-1
CASKGDTGELFF	TGTGCCAGTAAGGGAGACACCGGGGAGCTGTTTTTT	NA	TRBV19	NA	TRBJ2-2
CARGQPSYEQYF	TGTGCCAGGGGACAGCCCTCCTACGAGCAGTACTTC	NA	TRBV2	TRBD1	TRBJ2-7
CASSYSSGGSYEQYF	TGTGCCAGCAGTTACTCGAGCGGGGGGTCCTACGAGCAGTACTTC	NA	TRBV6-5	TRBD2	TRBJ2-7
CASSSDRTQYF	TGTGCCAGCAGCTCGGACAGGACTCAGTATTTT	few	TRBV9	TRBD1	TRBJ2-3
CASSQEHSGSSYEQYF	TGTGCCAGCAGCCAAGAACATAGCGGGAGCTCCTACGAGCAGTACTTC	NA	TRBV4-2	TRBD2	TRBJ2-7
CASSPSGTGPEKLFF	TGCGCCAGCAGCCCCTCCGGGACAGGGCCCGAAAAACTGTTTTTT	NA	TRBV4-1	TRBD1	TRBJ1-4
CASSLLAGGNNEQFF	TGTGCCAGCAGTTTGCTAGCGGGGGGGAACAATGAGCAGTTCTTC	medium-sized	TRBV28	TRBD2	TRBJ2-1
CASSPGREGDTQYF	TGTGCCAGCAGTCCCGGGAGGGAAGGGGATACGCAGTATTTT	NA	TRBV6-4	TRBD2	TRBJ2-3
CASSLLRGSSSYEQYF	TGTGCCAGCAGTTTATTGCGGGGCTCCAGCTCCTACGAGCAGTACTTC	NA	TRBV27	NA	TRBJ2-7
CASSAGAHEQYF	TGCGCCAGTTCAGCGGGAGCCCACGAGCAGTACTTC	NA	TRBV5-1	TRBD2	TRBJ2-7
CASSSLLDRGRYEQYF	TGTGCCAGCAGCTCCTTACTGGACAGGGGGCGCTACGAGCAGTACTTC	NA	TRBV5-5	TRBD1	TRBJ2-7
CASGPEGQGTYNEQFF	TGTGCTAGTGGTCCCGAGGGTCAGGGGACATACAATGAGCAGTTCTTC	medium-sized	TRBV12-5	NA	TRBJ2-1
CSVRDQDSHYGYTF	TGCAGCGTTCGCGACCAGGACAGCCACTATGGCTACACCTTC	NA	TRBV29-1	NA	TRBJ1-2
CASSKSGATEETQYF	TGTGCCAGCAGCAAATCTGGGGCAACCGAAGAGACCCAGTACTTC	few	TRBV21-1	NA	TRBJ2-5
CASGLRGNGYTF	TGTGCTAGTGGTTTGAGGGGTAATGGCTACACCTTC	NA	TRBV12-5	NA	TRBJ1-2
CASSSPGEAATEAFF	TGTGCCAGCAGCTCCCCAGGGGAAGCGGCCACTGAAGCTTTCTTT	NA	TRBV13	NA	TRBJ1-1
CASSGGSGTEAFF	TGCGCCAGCAGCGGGGGCTCGGGCACTGAAGCTTTCTTT	NA	TRBV5-1	NA	TRBJ1-1
CASSVGWTGEKGSYNSPLHF	TGTGCCAGCAGCGTAGGATGGACAGGGGAAAAGGGCTCCTATAATTCACCCCTCCACTTT	NA	TRBV9	TRBD1	TRBJ1-6
CASTGQGGSSYEQYF	TGTGCCAGCACTGGACAGGGGGGTAGCTCCTACGAGCAGTACTTC	medium-sized	TRBV6-1	TRBD1	TRBJ2-7
CASSLTVMNTEAFF	TGTGCCAGCAGTCTAACAGTGATGAACACTGAAGCTTTCTTT	NA	TRBV28	NA	TRBJ1-1
CASSQGAGGINNEQFF	TGTGCCAGCAGCCAAGGGGCGGGGGGGATCAACAATGAGCAGTTCTTC	NA	TRBV13	TRBD2	TRBJ2-1
CAWSPGTGGFYTYEQYF	TGTGCCTGGAGCCCCGGGACAGGGGGTTTTTACACCTACGAGCAGTACTTC	NA	TRBV30	TRBD1	TRBJ2-7
CSVVYNEQFF	TGCAGTGTAGTGTACAATGAGCAGTTCTTC	NA	TRBV20-1	NA	TRBJ2-1
CASSLGQGIGYTF	TGTGCCAGCAGCCTGGGACAGGGTATCGGCTACACCTTC	NA	TRBV7-9	TRBD1	TRBJ1-2
CASSVGTVAFF	TGTGCCAGCAGCGTAGGGACAGTAGCTTTCTTT	NA	TRBV7-9	TRBD1	TRBJ1-1
CASSKPGTEGYTF	TGTGCCAGCAGCAAACCCGGGACAGAGGGCTACACCTTC	NA	TRBV21-1	NA	TRBJ1-2
CASSPRQGPNEKLFF	TGTGCCAGCAGCCCGCGACAGGGCCCTAATGAAAAACTGTTTTTT	NA	TRBV11-3	TRBD1	TRBJ1-4
CASNPAPAGVNIQYF	TGTGCCAGCAACCCGGCCCCAGCGGGAGTAAACATTCAGTACTTC	NA	TRBV7-8	TRBD2	TRBJ2-4
CASSLALTGQATEAFF	TGTGCCAGCAGCTTGGCCTTGACAGGTCAGGCCACTGAAGCTTTCTTT	NA	TRBV5-5	NA	TRBJ1-1
CASSDASGGNNEQFF	TGTGCCAGCAGTGACGCTAGCGGGGGGAACAATGAGCAGTTCTTC	NA	TRBV6-4	TRBD2	TRBJ2-1